Below, one TCR beta chain is given with its context. Its cognate antigen is unknown. This sample is part of a study of T cell responses to AZD1222 COVID-19 vaccine. The study's findings and limits: Just 5 or 6 AZD1222 recipients tested seropositive at baseline.

The CDR3 is 16 amino acids. CDR1 is KGHSH, CDR2 LQKENI, per germline. Between the trimmed V and J ends, which lost 0 bases and 0 bases, there was a span of 11 bases. The repertoire was sequenced with immunoSEQ multiplex PCR; TCRdb's copy has only in-frame clones and lacks some. Among 200,000 to 300,000 clones listed, more than 80% were seen once. The chain has TRBV18 and TRBJ1-2; D is uncertain. The receptor's source is an adult in good health. Sequenced here: peripheral blood, sampled on day 0 of AZD1222 vaccination. This CDR3 reads CASSPPGSRANYGYTF. The CDR3 bases are TGTGCCAGCTCACCACCAGGGTCCCGCGCTAACTATGGCTACACCTTC.